This entry concerns a single T cell receptor beta chain. The data belong to a study of control samples from healthy donors and cancer patients. Profiling relied on immunoSEQ multiplex PCR, and the TCRdb table lists in-frame clones only, not all of them. The table lists 90,000 or so clones, 88% of them singletons. Germline V gene data show CDR1 as LNHNV and CDR2 as YYDKDF (reference sequence). Losses at the gene ends were 6 bases for V and 0 bases for J; bases not matched to a gene: 5. The CDR3 has 16 residues. V and J are TRBV15 and TRBJ1-3, with 10 nucleotides matching TRBD1. Sequenced: blood. This sequence was found in an older woman in good health. CDR3 region: CATRGQGIYSGNTIYF. CDR3 nucleotide sequence: TGTGCCACCAGGGGACAGGGGATCTACTCTGGAAACACCATATATTTT.